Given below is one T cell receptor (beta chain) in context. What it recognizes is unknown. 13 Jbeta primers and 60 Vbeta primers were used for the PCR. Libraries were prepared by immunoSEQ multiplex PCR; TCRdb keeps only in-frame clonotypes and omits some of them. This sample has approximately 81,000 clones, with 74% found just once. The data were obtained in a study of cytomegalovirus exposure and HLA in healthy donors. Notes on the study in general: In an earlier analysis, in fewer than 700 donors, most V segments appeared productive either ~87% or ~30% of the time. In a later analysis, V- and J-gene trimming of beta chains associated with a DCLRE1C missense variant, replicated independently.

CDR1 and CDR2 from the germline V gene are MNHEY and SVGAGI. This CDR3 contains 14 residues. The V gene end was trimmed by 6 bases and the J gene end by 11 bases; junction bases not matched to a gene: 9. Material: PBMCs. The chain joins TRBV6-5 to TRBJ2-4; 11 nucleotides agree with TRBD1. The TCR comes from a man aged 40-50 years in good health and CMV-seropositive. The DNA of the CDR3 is TGTGCCAGCAGGCTCGAACCGGGACAGGGGGTTCAGTACTTC. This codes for CASRLEPGQGVQYF.